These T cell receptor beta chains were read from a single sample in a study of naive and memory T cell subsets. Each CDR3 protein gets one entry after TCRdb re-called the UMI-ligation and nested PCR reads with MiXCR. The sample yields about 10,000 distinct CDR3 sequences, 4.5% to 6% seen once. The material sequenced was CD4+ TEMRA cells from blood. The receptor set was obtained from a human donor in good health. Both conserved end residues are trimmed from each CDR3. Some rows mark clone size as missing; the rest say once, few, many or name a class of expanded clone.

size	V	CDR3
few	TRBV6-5	ASRTPGTGFSPLH
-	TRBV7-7	ASSATSGGPRDTQY
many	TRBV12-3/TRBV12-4	ASSSWEGGITDTQY
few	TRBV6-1	ASSRDINRGGNTQY
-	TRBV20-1	SARPRAGEGSIQY
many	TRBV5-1	ASSLAGGEQY
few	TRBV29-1	SGDETGPLNEQF
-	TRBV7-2	ASSLKFHEQY
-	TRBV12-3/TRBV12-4	ASSFGGQGSVANQPQH
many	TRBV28	ASHPGQTSTDTQY
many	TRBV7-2	ASSLAGGFEQY
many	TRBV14	ASSQDWTFEETQY
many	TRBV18	ASSPGPGDTQY
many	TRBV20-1	SVVAGGRTGELF
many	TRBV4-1	ASSPLLPTTGGSYNSPLH
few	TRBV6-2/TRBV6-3	ASSRTGTGLSYEQY
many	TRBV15	ATSRDRGAKEQF
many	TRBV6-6	ASSPGQGFTYEQY
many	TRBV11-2	ASQRRGGPTDTQY
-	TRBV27	ASSFGTLSSYEQY
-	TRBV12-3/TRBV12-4	ASSDRGNQPQH
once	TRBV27	ASSSSAWDKPYEQY
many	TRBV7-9	ASSPSTDTQY
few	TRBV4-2	ASSQGHGDNTDTQY
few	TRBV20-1	SAREWTEDQPQH
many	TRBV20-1	SAAGRESYNEQF
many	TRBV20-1	SARDRGSGANVLT
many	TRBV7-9	ASSLALQGEAF